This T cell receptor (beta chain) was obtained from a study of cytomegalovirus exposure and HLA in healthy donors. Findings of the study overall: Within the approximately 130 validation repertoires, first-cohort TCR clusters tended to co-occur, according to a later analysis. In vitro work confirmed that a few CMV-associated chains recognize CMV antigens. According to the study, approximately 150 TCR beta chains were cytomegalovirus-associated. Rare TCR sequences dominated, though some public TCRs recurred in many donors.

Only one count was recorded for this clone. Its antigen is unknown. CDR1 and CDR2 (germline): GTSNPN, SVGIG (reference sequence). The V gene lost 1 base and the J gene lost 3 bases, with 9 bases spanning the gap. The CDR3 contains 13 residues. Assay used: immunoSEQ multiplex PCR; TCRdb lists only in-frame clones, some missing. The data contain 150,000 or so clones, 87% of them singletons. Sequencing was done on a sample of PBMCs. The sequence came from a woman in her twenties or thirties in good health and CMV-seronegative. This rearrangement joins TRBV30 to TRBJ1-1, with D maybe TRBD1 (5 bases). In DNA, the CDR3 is TGTGCCTGGAGTGAACAGGTTTACACTGAAGCTTTCTTT. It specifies CAWSEQVYTEAFF. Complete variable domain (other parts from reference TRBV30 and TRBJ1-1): SQTIHQWPATLVQPVGSPLSLECTVEGTSNPNLYWYRQAAGRGLQLLFYSVGIGQISSEVPQNLSASRPQDRQFILSSKKLLLSDSGFYLCAWSEQVYTEAFFGQGTRLTVV.